The rows below give T cell receptor beta chains drawn from one sample of a study of blood T cell repertoires in COVID-19. The repertoire was sequenced with immunoSEQ multiplex PCR; TCRdb's copy has only in-frame clones and lacks some. The data contain around 200,000 clones, 80% to 90% of them singletons. Material: peripheral blood. The receptors here all came from a man aged 25 to 40 with acute or convalescent COVID-19. CDR3s include the opening cysteine and the closing phenylalanine or tryptophan. Fields, in order: CDR3 protein, CDR3 DNA, D gene, J gene, clone size, V gene. The D gene is left open where the match is weak. Expanded clones get a size class; other rows say once, few or many, or leave the size out.

CDR3 protein: CASSHPGQGGTEAFF
CDR3 DNA: TGTGCCAGCAGCCATCCCGGACAGGGGGGGACTGAAGCTTTCTTT
D gene: TRBD1
J gene: TRBJ1-1
clone size: -
V gene: TRBV6-5

CDR3 protein: CASSDREGQPQHF
CDR3 DNA: TGTGCCAGCAGCGACAGGGAAGGTCAGCCCCAGCATTTT
D gene: TRBD1
J gene: TRBJ1-5
clone size: -
V gene: TRBV6-6

CDR3 protein: CASSFTYLSNQPQHF
CDR3 DNA: TGTGCCAGCAGCTTCACTTATCTTAGCAATCAGCCCCAGCATTTT
D gene: -
J gene: TRBJ1-5
clone size: -
V gene: TRBV5-5

CDR3 protein: CSAGDYPLQYF
CDR3 DNA: TGCAGTGCGGGGGACTACCCACTACAGTACTTC
D gene: TRBD2
J gene: TRBJ2-5
clone size: -
V gene: TRBV20-1

CDR3 protein: CASSYSVGDGYTF
CDR3 DNA: TGTGCCAGCAGTTACTCTGTCGGGGATGGCTACACCTTC
D gene: -
J gene: TRBJ1-2
clone size: -
V gene: TRBV6-5

CDR3 protein: CASSKEDRARYGYTF
CDR3 DNA: TGTGCCAGCAGCAAAGAGGACAGGGCAAGGTACGGCTACACCTTC
D gene: TRBD1
J gene: TRBJ1-2
clone size: -
V gene: TRBV7-9

CDR3 protein: CASSSSGRTEDTQYF
CDR3 DNA: TGTGCCAGCAGTTCTAGCGGGAGGACGGAAGATACGCAGTATTTT
D gene: TRBD2
J gene: TRBJ2-3
clone size: -
V gene: TRBV6-6

CDR3 protein: CASSHYPGGDETQYF
CDR3 DNA: TGTGCCAGCAGCCACTATCCGGGGGGGGACGAGACCCAGTACTTC
D gene: TRBD2
J gene: TRBJ2-5
clone size: -
V gene: TRBV3-1/TRBV3-2

CDR3 protein: CASSPSQNNSPLHF
CDR3 DNA: TGTGCCAGCTCACCATCCCAGAATAATTCACCCCTCCACTTT
D gene: -
J gene: TRBJ1-6
clone size: -
V gene: TRBV18

CDR3 protein: CAWTLSGSGYQPQHF
CDR3 DNA: TGTGCCTGGACCCTGTCAGGGTCGGGCTATCAGCCCCAGCATTTT
D gene: -
J gene: TRBJ1-5
clone size: -
V gene: TRBV30

CDR3 protein: CASNNGPGQGLYF
CDR3 DNA: TGTGCCAGTAATAACGGGCCGGGACAGGGACTGTACTTC
D gene: TRBD1
J gene: TRBJ2-4
clone size: -
V gene: TRBV25-1

CDR3 protein: CASNTYEQYF
CDR3 DNA: TGTGCTTCAAACACCTACGAGCAGTACTTC
D gene: -
J gene: TRBJ2-7
clone size: -
V gene: TRBV7-7

CDR3 protein: CASRLDVNSGNTIYF
CDR3 DNA: TGCGCCAGCAGGCTAGACGTCAACTCTGGAAACACCATATATTTT
D gene: -
J gene: TRBJ1-3
clone size: -
V gene: TRBV5-1

CDR3 protein: CASSLAGTGDETEAFF
CDR3 DNA: TGTGCCAGCAGCTTGGCCGGGACAGGGGACGAAACGGAAGCTTTCTTT
D gene: TRBD1
J gene: TRBJ1-1
clone size: -
V gene: TRBV5-8

CDR3 protein: CAIEARGTGELFF
CDR3 DNA: TGTGCCATCGAGGCCAGAGGGACCGGGGAGCTGTTTTTT
D gene: -
J gene: TRBJ2-2
clone size: once
V gene: TRBV10-3

CDR3 protein: CASSQAGTNTGELFF
CDR3 DNA: TGCGCCAGCAGCCAGGCAGGGACGAACACCGGGGAGCTGTTTTTT
D gene: -
J gene: TRBJ2-2
clone size: -
V gene: TRBV4-1

CDR3 protein: CASSVAPGGADTQYF
CDR3 DNA: TGTGCCAGCAGCGTAGCTCCGGGTGGCGCAGATACGCAGTATTTT
D gene: -
J gene: TRBJ2-3
clone size: -
V gene: TRBV9

CDR3 protein: CASSPRTGYVEKLFF
CDR3 DNA: TGTGCCAGCAGCCCGCGGACAGGGTATGTCGAAAAACTGTTTTTT
D gene: TRBD1
J gene: TRBJ1-4
clone size: -
V gene: TRBV6-5

CDR3 protein: CASTQGSDDEQFF
CDR3 DNA: TGTGCCAGCACCCAGGGGAGCGATGATGAGCAGTTCTTC
D gene: -
J gene: TRBJ2-1
clone size: -
V gene: TRBV6-5

CDR3 protein: CASSPPVLHEQFF
CDR3 DNA: TGTGCCAGCAGTCCCCCGGTATTGCATGAGCAGTTCTTC
D gene: -
J gene: TRBJ2-1
clone size: -
V gene: TRBV27

CDR3 protein: CASRPDRGLGNEQFF
CDR3 DNA: TGTGCCAGCAGACCGGACAGGGGGTTAGGCAATGAGCAGTTCTTC
D gene: TRBD1
J gene: TRBJ2-1
clone size: -
V gene: TRBV6-5

CDR3 protein: CASSVQGTEKLFF
CDR3 DNA: TGTGCCAGCAGTGTACAGGGGACTGAAAAACTGTTTTTT
D gene: TRBD1
J gene: TRBJ1-4
clone size: -
V gene: TRBV27

CDR3 protein: CASSPAHTPQGVEETQYF
CDR3 DNA: TGCGCCAGCAGCCCAGCCCACACTCCACAGGGCGTGGAAGAGACCCAGTACTTC
D gene: -
J gene: TRBJ2-5
clone size: -
V gene: TRBV4-1

CDR3 protein: CAIAGTVNSPLHF
CDR3 DNA: TGTGCCATCGCCGGGACAGTTAATTCACCCCTCCACTTT
D gene: TRBD1
J gene: TRBJ1-6
clone size: -
V gene: TRBV6-5

CDR3 protein: CASSFYQAGSGAQYF
CDR3 DNA: TGCGCCAGCAGCTTCTACCAAGCTGGGTCCGGAGCCCAGTACTTC
D gene: -
J gene: TRBJ2-5
clone size: -
V gene: TRBV5-1

CDR3 protein: CASSEGQGLEKLFF
CDR3 DNA: TGTGCCAGCAGTGAGGGACAGGGGCTTGAAAAACTGTTTTTT
D gene: TRBD1
J gene: TRBJ1-4
clone size: once
V gene: TRBV27

CDR3 protein: CASSYSGTGWNEQFF
CDR3 DNA: TGTGCCAGCAGTTACTCGGGGACAGGGTGGAATGAGCAGTTCTTC
D gene: TRBD1
J gene: TRBJ2-1
clone size: -
V gene: TRBV6-5

CDR3 protein: CASSKGRTGSSYEQYF
CDR3 DNA: TGTGCCAGCAGCAAAGGGCGGACAGGGAGCTCCTACGAGCAGTACTTC
D gene: -
J gene: TRBJ2-7
clone size: -
V gene: TRBV21-1

CDR3 protein: CASSPWGQGNYGYTF
CDR3 DNA: TGTGCCAGCAGTCCCTGGGGACAGGGGAACTATGGCTACACCTTC
D gene: TRBD1
J gene: TRBJ1-2
clone size: -
V gene: TRBV7-9

CDR3 protein: CASSQGDQPQHF
CDR3 DNA: TGTGCCAGCAGCCAAGGGGATCAGCCCCAGCATTTT
D gene: -
J gene: TRBJ1-5
clone size: -
V gene: TRBV28

CDR3 protein: CASRDSYGYTF
CDR3 DNA: TGTGCCAGCAGGGACAGCTATGGCTACACCTTC
D gene: -
J gene: TRBJ1-2
clone size: -
V gene: TRBV12-3/TRBV12-4

CDR3 protein: CASSERDEQYF
CDR3 DNA: TGTGCCAGCAGTGAACGGGACGAGCAGTACTTC
D gene: -
J gene: TRBJ2-7
clone size: -
V gene: TRBV27